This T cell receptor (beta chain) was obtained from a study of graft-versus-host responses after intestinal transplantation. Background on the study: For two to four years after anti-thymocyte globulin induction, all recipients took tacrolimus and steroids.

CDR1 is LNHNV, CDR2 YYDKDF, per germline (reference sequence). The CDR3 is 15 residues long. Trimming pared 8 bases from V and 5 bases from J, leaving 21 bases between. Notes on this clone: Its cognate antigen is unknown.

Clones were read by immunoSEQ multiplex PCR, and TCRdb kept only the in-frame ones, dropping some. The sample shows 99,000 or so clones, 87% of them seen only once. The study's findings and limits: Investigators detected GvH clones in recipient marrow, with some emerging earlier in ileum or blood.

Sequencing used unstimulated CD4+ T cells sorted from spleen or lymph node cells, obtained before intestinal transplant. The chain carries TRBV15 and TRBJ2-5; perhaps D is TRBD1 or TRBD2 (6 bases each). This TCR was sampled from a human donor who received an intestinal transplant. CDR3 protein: CATGLGGHSGETQYF. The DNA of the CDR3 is TGTGCCACCGGTTTGGGGGGCCACTCGGGGGAGACCCAGTACTTC.